This T cell receptor beta chain came from a study of T cells after somatic rescue of genetic block. Germline values: CDR1 MDHEN, CDR2 SYDVKM. The CDR3 is 19 residues long. V was clipped by 3 bases and J by 3 bases; unmatched bases: 17. Using immunoSEQ multiplex PCR, the repertoire was profiled, and TCRdb retains in-frame clones only, with some absent. The repertoire consists of 11,000 to 15,000 clones, with over 65% occurring once and the leading ten covering less than 25%. The genes are TRBV28 and TRBJ1-5, with 7 bases matching TRBD1. The sequenced sample was peripheral blood mononuclear cells (PBMCs). The origin of this receptor is a boy aged 10-17 years. CDR3 amino acids: CASSFQDRHPRGINQPQHF. The CDR3 region has the DNA TGTGCCAGCAGTTTCCAGGACAGACACCCCAGGGGGATCAATCAGCCCCAGCATTTT.